This TCR beta chain is drawn from a study of T cells after posttransplantation cyclophosphamide. Findings of the study overall: Recipient CMV seropositivity and CMV reactivation strongly tracked TRB clonality.

Germline V gene data show CDR1 as SGHVS and CDR2 as FQNEAQ. The CDR3 extends over 16 amino acids. The V gene end was trimmed by 5 bases and the J gene end by 6 bases; junction bases not matched to a gene: 8. On this clone itself: Its antigen is currently unknown.

Generated by immunoSEQ multiplex PCR, the TCRdb table keeps only in-frame clones and is missing some. The data show some 3,300 clones, 75% to 80% seen once. Sequencing was done on a sample of memory CD8+ T cells sorted from blood. The chain links TRBV7-8 to TRBJ2-2; TRBD2 matches at 11 bases. The TCR was taken from a woman aged 55-70 years in good health, CMV-negative, and a related stem cell transplant donor. DNA for the CDR3: TGTGCCAGCAGCCAGAATAGCGGGGGGGGTGCCGGGGAGCTGTTTTTT. Residues: CASSQNSGGGAGELFF. The full variable domain, its missing parts supplied by reference TRBV7-8 and TRBJ2-2, is GAGVSQSPRYKVAKRGQDVALRCDPISGHVSLFWYQQALGQGPEFLTYFQNEAQLDKSGLPSDRFFAERPEGSVSTLKIQRTQQEDSAVYLCASSQNSGGGAGELFFGEGSRLTVL.